The 25 T cell receptor beta chains below all came from one sample that was sequenced in a study of blood T cell repertoires in COVID-19 (dated by TCRdb to about 2020). The library was prepared using the immunoSEQ multiplex PCR assay. TCRdb retrieved this table from immuneACCESS and kept in-frame rearrangements only. Not all clones are present; in checked studies, unresolved V genes account for under half, and no reason is known for the remainder. This sample comprises a few hundred thousand clones, approximately 83% of them detected only once. The biggest ten clones account for 4.3% of the sample. The specimen was PBMCs or T cells enriched from blood (not recorded which). The receptors stem from a woman in her thirties who had recovered from COVID-19.

In nucleotides, the CDR3 is TGTGCCAGCAGCCAAGGGTACAGGGTCAACACTGAAGCTTTCTTT. This sequence encodes CASSQGYRVNTEAFF. This chain links TRBV4-2 with TRBJ1-1, with a weak D call TRBD1 (6 bases). CDR1 is LGHNA, CDR2 YNFKEQ, per germline. This CDR3 region has 15 residues. The V end lost 1 base, the J end lost 2 bases, and 11 bases lay between the germline ends.

V gene TRBV28 combines with J gene TRBJ1-2; possibly TRBD1 for D (5 bases). The CDR3 runs 14 residues. The V end was cut by 3 bases, the J end by 6 bases, with 14 bases between. Germline V gene data show CDR1 as MDHEN and CDR2 as SYDVKM. The chain's CDR3 is CASSLGQRSHGYTF. CDR3 in DNA: TGTGCCAGCAGTTTGGGGCAACGCTCCCATGGCTACACCTTC.

This chain links TRBV7-9 with TRBJ1-6, with TRBD1 as a possible D gene (6 bases). This CDR3 region has 18 residues. Trimming cost V 5 bases and J 3 bases, with 20 bases left between them. The germline V gene encodes CDR1 SEHNR and CDR2 FQNEAQ (reference sequence). CDR3 in DNA: TGTGCCAGCAGCCCCTACCCTCGGGACATCGACTATAATTCACCCCTCCACTTT. It is translated as CASSPYPRDIDYNSPLHF.

The chain couples TRBV27 to TRBJ1-6, with TRBD1 as a possible D gene (6 bases). V was clipped by 5 bases and J by 5 bases, with 10 bases between them. The CDR3 contains 14 residues. CDR1 is MNHEY and CDR2 is SMNVEV in the germline V gene (reference sequence). CDR3 sequence: CASSRDTNNSPLHF. The CDR3, as DNA: TGTGCCAGCAGTAGGGACACCAATAATTCACCCCTCCACTTT.

Of note for this clone: Other DNA sequences within the sample encode an identical CDR3. J is TRBJ1-1 and V is TRBV3-1 (or the pseudogene TRBV3-2), with D possibly TRBD1 on 6 matching bases. V lost 0 bases and J 8 bases, leaving 10 bases between the germline ends. This CDR3 has 13 amino acids. Germline lookup yields CDR1 LGHDT and CDR2 YNNKEL (reference sequence). CDR3: CASSQEPGVEAFF. In DNA, the CDR3 is TGTGCCAGCAGCCAAGAACCAGGGGTGGAAGCTTTCTTT.

This chain uses TRBV11-2 with TRBJ2-1, with 9 positions matching TRBD2. From germline, CDR1 is SGHAT and CDR2 FQNNGV. The trim removed 3 bases at V and 10 bases at J, leaving 19 bases unmatched. The CDR3 extends over 18 amino acids. CDR3 region: CASSLGLRAGGPKEEQFF. The CDR3 coding sequence is TGTGCCAGCAGCTTGGGCTTGAGGGCGGGAGGGCCGAAGGAGGAGCAGTTCTTC. The full variable domain, rest sourced from reference TRBV11-2 and TRBJ2-1, is EAGVAQSPRYKIIEKRQSVAFWCNPISGHATLYWYQQILGQGPKLLIQFQNNGVVDDSQLPKDRFSAERLKGVDSTLKIQPAKLEDSAVYLCASSLGLRAGGPKEEQFFGPGTRLTVL.

The chain carries TRBV7-2 and TRBJ2-7; TRBD1 matches 10 bases. Trimming took 1 base from V and 2 from J; bases not matched to a gene: 11. Germline values: CDR1 SGHTA, CDR2 FQGNSA. This CDR3 spans 18 amino acids. The CDR3 is CASSLEGFWDRGTYEQYF. Here the CDR3 DNA reads TGTGCCAGCAGCTTAGAAGGTTTTTGGGACAGGGGTACCTACGAGCAGTACTTC.

This rearrangement joins TRBV5-1 to TRBJ2-6; 10 positions match TRBD1. V trimming: 6 bases; J trimming: 0 bases; junction bases outside the gene matches: 6. The CDR3 contains 17 residues. Germline CDR1 and CDR2: SGHRS and YFSETQ. The CDR3 is CASTQGQGGSGANVLTF. The CDR3, as DNA: TGCGCCAGCACCCAAGGACAGGGGGGCTCTGGGGCCAACGTCCTGACTTTC.

The V and J genes are TRBV3-1 (or the pseudogene TRBV3-2) and TRBJ1-5; D may be TRBD1 (5 bases). The CDR3 contains 12 residues. Germline values: CDR1 LGHDT, CDR2 YNNKEL (reference sequence). The V gene lost 1 base and the J gene lost 10 bases, with 8 bases spanning the gap. The chain's CDR3 is CASSQGGGPQHF. CDR3 in DNA: TGTGCCAGCAGCCAAGGCGGGGGACCCCAGCATTTT.

The V call is TRBV27, the J call TRBJ2-7; 9 positions agree with TRBD1. CDR3 length equals 15 residues. Germline lookup yields CDR1 MNHEY and CDR2 SMNVEV (reference sequence). The trim removed 6 bases at V and 0 bases at J, leaving 6 bases unmatched. The CDR3 DNA follows: TGTGCCAGCAGGCCGGGACAGGGTCGCTCCTACGAGCAGTACTTC. Translating it yields CASRPGQGRSYEQYF.

The chain uses TRBV5-1 and TRBJ2-7; D might be TRBD2 (5 bases). The germline V gene has CDR1 SGHRS and CDR2 YFSETQ. V gave up 3 bases and J gave up 3 bases, with 10 bases separating them. This CDR3 is built from 13 residues. The CDR3 coding sequence is TGCGCCAGCAGCTGGTCCGCGGGCTACGAGCAGTACTTC. The encoded protein is CASSWSAGYEQYF.

The gene calls are TRBV9 and TRBJ2-1, with 12 nucleotides matching TRBD1. This CDR3 is 16 amino acids long. Per the germline V gene, CDR1 is SGDLS and CDR2 is YYNGEE. V trimming: 7 bases; J trimming: 5 bases; junction bases outside the gene matches: 10. CDR3 sequence: CASVPTGTGGHNEQFF. The CDR3 DNA reads as TGTGCCAGCGTCCCGACCGGGACAGGGGGCCACAATGAGCAGTTCTTC.

The chain is built from TRBV7-9 and TRBJ1-2; D is ambiguous. V lost 5 bases and J lost 2, with 21 bases in between. Per germline, CDR1 SEHNR and CDR2 FQNEAQ (reference sequence). The CDR3 is 17 amino acids. CDR3 amino acids: CASSHPLTFPQNYGYTF. The DNA for the CDR3 is TGTGCCAGCAGCCATCCTCTTACCTTTCCCCAGAACTATGGCTACACCTTC.

About this clone itself: The junction departs from germline at one end; a sequencing error may be responsible. The chain is built from TRBV4-1 and TRBJ2-7; a weak D match, TRBD1 (5 bases). This CDR3 has 16 amino acids. In germline, CDR1 is MGHRA, CDR2 YSYEKL. The CDR3 loop reads CASRPEIHRSSHEQYF. The CDR3 DNA follows: TGCGCCAGCAGGCCCGAGATCCACAGGAGCTCCCACGAGCAGTACTTC.

The chain recombines TRBV2 with TRBJ1-5; D uncertain. The CDR3 sequence is 13 residues long. Germline loops: CDR1 SNHLY, CDR2 FYNNEI. Between the trimmed V and J ends, which lost 8 bases and 6 bases, there was a span of 14 bases. CDR3: CASGREDVQPQHF. CDR3 coding DNA: TGTGCCAGCGGACGGGAGGACGTTCAGCCCCAGCATTTT.

The chain recombines TRBV2 with TRBJ1-5; D is unclear. The CDR3 is 15 residues long. V was shortened by 6 bases and J by 2 bases, with 14 bases between the two germline ends. The germline V gene encodes CDR1 SNHLY and CDR2 FYNNEI. This CDR3 is CASSPGLAGNQPQHF. The DNA of the CDR3 is TGTGCCAGCAGCCCCGGGCTAGCGGGCAATCAGCCCCAGCATTTT.

CDR3 nucleotide sequence: TGTGCCAGCAGTGAATTCATGACAGGGCGGCCCAATCAGCCCCAGCATTTT. Its protein is CASSEFMTGRPNQPQHF. V is TRBV6-1 and J is TRBJ1-5, with 7 positions matching TRBD1. The ends lost 2 bases at V and 3 bases at J; junction bases unmatched: 10. Germline CDR1 MNHNS, CDR2 SASEGT. The CDR3 runs 17 residues.

This chain links TRBV29-1 with TRBJ2-3, with D possibly being TRBD1 (8 bases). Trimming pared 4 bases from V and 6 bases from J, leaving 17 bases between. Per the germline V gene, CDR1 is SQVTM and CDR2 is ANQGSEA. The CDR3 is 14 residues long. The CDR3 is CSVVTGGGYDTQYF. The CDR3 DNA sequence: TGCAGCGTTGTTACAGGGGGGGGCTACGATACGCAGTATTTT.

The chain employs TRBV10-2 and TRBJ1-1, with 9 nucleotides matching TRBD1. CDR3 length: 12 residues. Losses at the gene ends were 1 base for V and 10 bases for J; bases not matched to a gene: 1. CDR1 WSHSY and CDR2 SAAADI come from the germline V gene. CDR3 DNA sequence: TGCGCCAGCAGTGAGTTGACAGGGGGAGCTTTCTTT. This gives the protein CASSELTGGAFF.

This clone was seen a few times. This chain joins TRBV15 and TRBJ1-3; no firm D call. Germline-derived CDR1 and CDR2 are LNHNV and YYDKDF (reference sequence). The ends were cut back, 1 base at V and 0 bases at J, with 10 bases in the middle. The length of the CDR3 is 16 residues. The CDR3 here is CATSRGDSRSGNTIYF. CDR3 nucleotide sequence: TGTGCCACCAGCAGAGGTGACTCACGCTCTGGAAACACCATATATTTT.

The rearrangement links TRBV28 to TRBJ2-1; 9 bases agree with TRBD2. V gave up 2 bases and J gave up 2 bases; unmatched junction bases: 4. The CDR3 spans 16 residues. Germline CDR1 reads MDHEN; CDR2 reads SYDVKM. The CDR3 loop reads CASSLRAGGTYNEQFF. The CDR3 DNA sequence: TGTGCCAGCAGTTTAAGGGCGGGAGGGACCTACAATGAGCAGTTCTTC.

The chain uses TRBV15 and TRBJ1-2; no reliable D call. V dropped 1 base and J dropped 2 bases, with 11 bases sitting between them. Per the germline V gene, CDR1 is LNHNV and CDR2 is YYDKDF (reference sequence). CDR3 length equals 15 residues. The CDR3 DNA sequence: TGTGCCACCAGCAGAGCCCCCAATTTCAACTATGGCTACACCTTC. Protein: CATSRAPNFNYGYTF.

The rearrangement links TRBV5-1 to TRBJ2-7; 9 positions agree with TRBD1. CDR3 size: 16 residues. Germline CDR1 is SGHRS and CDR2 is YFSETQ. The V gene end was trimmed by 3 bases and the J gene end by 2 bases; junction bases not matched to a gene: 9. The CDR3 DNA sequence: TGCGCCAGCAGCTCGAGCTCCGGGACAGGGACCTACGAGCAGTACTTC. Its translation: CASSSSSGTGTYEQYF.

The rearrangement joins TRBV7-9 to TRBJ2-5; D is perhaps TRBD1 (5 bases). The CDR3 sequence is 13 residues long. Deletions cut 3 bases from V and 5 bases from J, with 10 bases between. Germline values: CDR1 SEHNR, CDR2 FQNEAQ (reference sequence). The CDR3 protein is CASSFRVFETQYF. CDR3 sequence (DNA): TGTGCCAGCAGCTTCAGGGTTTTTGAGACCCAGTACTTC.

The J gene is TRBJ2-3, the V gene TRBV6-5; 11 bases are shared with TRBD2. The ends lost 6 bases at V and 6 bases at J; junction bases unmatched: 11. Looked up from germline, CDR1 is MNHEY and CDR2 is SVGAGI. CDR3 size: 16 residues. CDR3 amino acids: CASSYQAVAGGDTQYF. In DNA, the CDR3 is TGTGCCAGCAGCTACCAGGCGGTAGCGGGGGGGGATACGCAGTATTTT.